This T cell receptor (beta chain) was sequenced for a study of CD8 T cells in ankylosing spondylitis. Trimming shortened V by 8 bases and J by 0 bases, and 16 bases separated the two germline ends. The CDR3 runs to 16 residues. MiXCR, applied by TCRdb to the 5' RACE reads, yields one record per CDR3 protein. Among a few hundred thousand distinct CDR3 sequences, about 11% were seen once, and the ten largest hold roughly 6.8%. This clonotype was observed many times. Its matching antigen is unknown. The study's findings and limits: Clones tied to disease were said to be significantly enriched in matched ankylosing spondylitis synovial fluid.

The sequencing input was blood, either unsorted or a sorted T cell fraction (not recorded which). This sequence was found in a male donor with ankylosing spondylitis or in good health (not recorded which). The chain is built from TRBV12-3 or TRBV12-4 and TRBJ2-2, with a weak D call TRBD1 (7 bases). The CDR3 DNA follows: TGTGCCAGCCGTCCGGAGGGGACAGCGAACACCGGGGAGCTGTTTTTT. It yields the protein CASRPEGTANTGELFF.